This entry lists 17 T cell receptor beta chains sequenced from one sample in a study of blood T cell repertoires in COVID-19. This table comes from immunoSEQ multiplex PCR, and its TCRdb copy is limited to in-frame clones, with some not included. The table lists hundreds of thousands of clones, around 85% of them singletons. The sample consisted of peripheral blood. These receptors were collected from a woman aged 18-35 years with acute or convalescent COVID-19.

In nucleotides, the CDR3 is TGTGCCAGCAGAACTCCAGGGAGGGAGAGAGGCACCGGGGAGCTGTTTTTT. This encodes CASRTPGRERGTGELFF. The chain has TRBV11-2 and TRBJ2-2; 7 bases are a match to TRBD2. V shed 6 bases, J shed 4 bases, and the junction held 14 bases outside the gene matches. The length of the CDR3 is 17 residues. The germline CDR1 and CDR2 sequences are SGHAT and FQNNGV.

The CDR3 here is CASQQNTGELFF. The DNA of the CDR3 is TGCGCCAGCCAACAGAACACCGGGGAGCTGTTTTTT. The rearrangement joins TRBV5-1 to TRBJ2-2, with no clear D. Trimming stripped 7 bases from V and 1 base from J, with 5 bases between. This CDR3 region has 12 residues. Germline V lookup: CDR1 SGHRS, CDR2 YFSETQ.

This chain joins TRBV6-5 and TRBJ1-1; 7 nucleotides match TRBD1. J was trimmed by 1 base and V by 8 bases; bases with no gene match: 7. The CDR3 is 14 residues long. Per germline, CDR1 MNHEY and CDR2 SVGAGI. The CDR3 reads CASHTGQKNTEAFF. CDR3 DNA: TGTGCCAGCCATACGGGACAGAAGAACACTGAAGCTTTCTTT.

This clone was observed a handful of times. This chain links TRBV14 with TRBJ1-2; 7 bases match TRBD1. The V gene end was trimmed by 0 bases and the J gene end by 0 bases; junction bases not matched to a gene: 4. The germline CDR1 and CDR2 sequences are SGHDN and FVKESK. The CDR3 is 16 residues long. CDR3 DNA: TGTGCCAGCAGCCAAGATAAGGGGGCGGCTAACTATGGCTACACCTTC. Its translation is CASSQDKGAANYGYTF.

This rearrangement joins TRBV27 to TRBJ2-3, with 11 bases that match TRBD2. Trimming removed 3 bases from V and 4 bases from J; junction bases left unmatched: 6. The CDR3 loop spans 16 amino acids. Germline V gene sequence: CDR1 MNHEY, CDR2 SMNVEV (reference sequence). This CDR3 reads CASSFSGRATPDTQYF. Here the CDR3 DNA reads TGTGCCAGCAGTTTTAGCGGGAGGGCCACCCCAGATACGCAGTATTTT.

V usage is TRBV28 and J usage is TRBJ1-6; maybe TRBD1 (6 bases). The length of the CDR3 is 14 residues. Germline loops: CDR1 MDHEN, CDR2 SYDVKM. The germline V and J ends were trimmed by 3 bases and 10 bases, with 13 bases remaining between them. CDR3 bases: TGTGCCAGCAGTTTCTCGCAGGGGTGGTCACCCCTCCACTTT. This gives the protein CASSFSQGWSPLHF.

This chain links TRBV19 with TRBJ2-1, with 7 positions matching TRBD1. V trimming: 3 bases; J trimming: 2 bases; junction bases outside the gene matches: 7. Germline V gives CDR1 LNHDA, CDR2 SQIVND (reference sequence). The CDR3 spans 16 residues. The CDR3 sequence is CASSMGPGTAYNEQFF. CDR3 sequence (DNA): TGTGCCAGTAGTATGGGCCCCGGGACAGCCTACAATGAGCAGTTCTTC.

The V and J genes are TRBV12-3 or TRBV12-4 and TRBJ1-1; D not certain. CDR3 length: 13 amino acids. Trimming removed 3 bases from V and 1 base from J, with 6 bases in between. The CDR3 DNA reads as TGTGCCAGCAGTTTCCTAGCGAACACTGAAGCTTTCTTT. Translating gives CASSFLANTEAFF.

The gene calls are TRBV19 and TRBJ2-7, with TRBD2 matching 7 bases. CDR1 and CDR2 (germline): LNHDA, SQIVND (reference sequence). The CDR3 has 13 residues. V dropped 7 bases and J dropped 2; count of bases not matched to a gene: 5. CDR3 nucleotide sequence: TGTGCCAGTACTACTAGCGACCCCTACGAGCAGTACTTC. As protein: CASTTSDPYEQYF.

The chain combines TRBV3-1 (or the pseudogene TRBV3-2) with TRBJ2-3; D is perhaps TRBD2 (6 bases). This CDR3 spans 15 amino acids. Germline CDR1 and CDR2: LGHDT and YNNKEL (reference sequence). V was shortened by 3 bases and J by 7 bases, with 17 bases between the two germline ends. The CDR3: CASSHVGGPTNTQYF. The CDR3, as DNA: TGTGCCAGCAGCCACGTGGGAGGCCCCACGAATACGCAGTATTTT.

In its sample, this clone was seen a few times. V usage is TRBV7-8 and J usage is TRBJ1-1; 11 bases map to TRBD1. There are 16 residues in the CDR3. After removal of 1 base from V and 3 bases from J, the junction contained 4 bases not matched to a gene. Germline assignment: CDR1 SGHVS and CDR2 FQNEAQ. The CDR3 DNA sequence: TGTGCCAGCAGCTTAGTAGGACAGGGGGCTTACACTGAAGCTTTCTTT. Protein sequence: CASSLVGQGAYTEAFF.

This rearrangement joins TRBV7-6 to TRBJ2-3, with TRBD2 as a possible D gene (6 bases). The CDR3 has 16 residues. V dropped 4 bases and J dropped 1 base, with 15 bases sitting between them. Germline loops: CDR1 SGHVS, CDR2 FNYEAQ. CDR3: CASSSTRALGTDTQYF. CDR3 DNA: TGTGCCAGCAGCTCGACTAGGGCGTTGGGCACAGATACGCAGTATTTT. The variable domain in full, with the rest retrieved from reference TRBV7-6 and TRBJ2-3, is GAGVSQSPRYKVTKRGQDVALRCDPISGHVSLYWYRQALGQGPEFLTYFNYEAQQDKSGLPNDRFSAERPEGSISTLTIQRTEQRDSAMYRCASSSTRALGTDTQYFGPGTRLTVL.

This chain uses TRBV2 with TRBJ2-5; 9 bases align to TRBD2. The CDR3 has 14 residues. The germline CDR1 and CDR2 sequences are SNHLY and FYNNEI. CDR3 nucleotides: TGTGCTACGGCGGGAGCGGGGGGCCAAGAGACCCAGTACTTC. Amino acids: CATAGAGGQETQYF.

The chain combines TRBV6-5 with TRBJ1-2, with TRBD1 identical over 7 bases. From germline, CDR1 is MNHEY and CDR2 SVGAGI. V was pared by 2 bases and J by 6 bases, with 6 bases of the junction left unmatched. The CDR3 is 14 residues long. Written as DNA, the CDR3 is TGTGCCAGCAGTTACATGACAGGGACGGATGGCTACACCTTC. This translates into CASSYMTGTDGYTF.

The chain recombines TRBV12-5 with TRBJ1-3; D gene uncertain. Germline V gene lookup returns CDR1 LGHNT and CDR2 FRNRAP. This CDR3 comprises 16 residues. V was cut by 6 bases and J by 0 bases, with 15 bases left in between. DNA for the CDR3: TGTGCTAGTGGCCCCGCGGTCGCGCCCTCTGGAAACACCATATATTTT. It codes for CASGPAVAPSGNTIYF.

This clone came up once. This same CDR3 is encoded by further DNA sequences in the sample. The chain uses TRBV3-1 (or the pseudogene TRBV3-2) and TRBJ1-2; 9 bases are a match to TRBD1. The germline gives CDR1 LGHDT, CDR2 YNNKEL (reference sequence). The length of the CDR3 is 13 residues. The V and J ends lost 3 bases and 7 bases, in that order; junction bases with no gene match: 3. CDR3 loop: CASSQTGGSGYTF. DNA of the CDR3: TGTGCCAGCAGCCAGACAGGGGGTAGTGGCTACACCTTC.

The chain links TRBV30 to TRBJ1-2; possibly TRBD1 for D (5 bases). The germline V gene has CDR1 GTSNPN and CDR2 SVGIG (reference sequence). V was cut by 6 bases and J by 4 bases, with 12 bases left in between. The CDR3 extends over 12 amino acids. CDR3 nucleotide sequence: TGTGCCTGCCCTCAGGGCCCCTATGGCTACACCTTC. Protein: CACPQGPYGYTF.